This T cell receptor beta chain was captured by sequencing in a study of T cells in Graves' hyperthyroidism and ophthalmopathy. About the study: Before treatment of any kind, peripheral blood was taken at initial diagnosis. Study-wide results and caveats: Most thyroid clonotypes that were expanded above 0.001 also turned up in blood.

Amplification of TCR beta CDR3 regions used RNA as the template. Using the HTBI primer set, a first-round RT-PCR was run on the TCR CDR3. TCRdb redid the calling of the multiplex PCR reads with MiXCR, one entry per CDR3 protein. The sample consists of some 300,000 distinct CDR3 sequences, around 20% of them appearing once. CDR3 size: 15 residues. The germline V and J ends were trimmed by 3 bases and 1 base, with 11 bases remaining between them. Germline V CDR1 and CDR2: WSHSY, SAAADI. In its sample, this clonotype was seen many times. What it binds is not known. Lactation, pregnancy, other autoimmune disease or uncontrolled infection led to exclusion of patients. Thyroid ultrasound, orbital computed tomography, clinical symptoms, and serum thyroxine and TRAb underpinned diagnoses.

The sequence was obtained from a man in his fifties with Graves' ophthalmopathy. The chain combines TRBV10-2 with TRBJ2-3; D is possibly TRBD1 (6 bases). The sample was blood. The CDR3 coding sequence is TGCGCCAGCAGTGACGACAGGACGGGCACAGATACGCAGTATTTT. It encodes CASSDDRTGTDTQYF.